The subject of this entry is one TCR beta chain. In the authors' workflow: Amplification with reference gene primers provided the estimates of nucleated cell counts. Generated by immunoSEQ multiplex PCR, the TCRdb table keeps only in-frame clones and is missing some. D and trimming come from the DNA, and the V and J calls and clone size come from that table. The data contain some 190,000 clones, 86% of them singletons. The data derive from a study of blood T cell repertoires in COVID-19. Study overall: Sites across the United States, Italy and Spain contributed samples from acute and convalescent COVID-19. Sources were T cells, B-cell-depleted T cells, or PBMCs; the material itself was cDNA or gDNA.

Germline assignment: CDR1 LNHDA and CDR2 SQIVND (reference sequence). Deletions cut 4 bases from V and 0 bases from J, with 15 bases between. The CDR3 runs 17 residues. The chain is built from TRBV19 and TRBJ2-2, with D tentatively TRBD2 (6 bases). Sequenced input: PBMCs or T cells enriched from blood (not recorded which). The clonotype was recovered from a man between 40 and 49 years old with acute COVID-19. The chain's CDR3 is CASSRLARFANTGELFF. The CDR3 DNA sequence: TGTGCCAGTAGTAGGCTAGCGCGCTTCGCGAACACCGGGGAGCTGTTTTTT. Variable domain in full (rest from reference TRBV19 and TRBJ2-2): DGGITQSPKYLFRKEGQNVTLSCEQNLNHDAMYWYRQDPGQGLRLIYYSQIVNDFQKGDIAEGYSVSREKKESFPLTVTSAQKNPTAFYLCASSRLARFANTGELFFGEGSRLTVL.